The entry below describes one T cell receptor (beta chain). The sample originates from a study of T cell changes during pregnancy in multiple sclerosis. Assay: immunoSEQ multiplex PCR; the TCRdb copy retains only in-frame clones and omits some. The data contain tens of thousands of clones, over 85% of them singletons. This CDR3 comprises 15 residues. The V gene end was trimmed by 1 base and the J gene end by 7 bases; junction bases not matched to a gene: 6. CDR1 MDHEN and CDR2 SYDVKM come from the germline V gene. The clonotype was recovered from a female donor in good health, enrolled as a control in a pregnancy study. The specimen was peripheral blood, collected in the second trimester of pregnancy. The chain combines TRBV28 with TRBJ1-1; 10 bases are a match to TRBD1. The DNA for the CDR3 is TGTGCCAGCAGTTTATACGACAGGGGGCTCAATGAAGCTTTCTTT. Translation: CASSLYDRGLNEAFF.